The T cell receptor (beta chain) under discussion was sequenced for a study of blood T cells in healthy people across ages. Overall study findings and caveats: PBMC samples, being unsorted, prevented any conclusive comparison of naive and antigen-experienced cells.

This CDR3 region has 14 residues. Germline CDR1 reads SGHRS; CDR2 reads YFSETQ. The donors, all healthy, were Caucasians living in Russia, aged roughly 6 to 95. PCR was performed a second time for about 7 to 12 cycles using a sample-barcoded 5' primer and a J-beta primer mix. TCRdb redid the calling of the 5' RACE reads with MiXCR, one entry per CDR3 protein. The table has about 1,500,000 distinct CDR3 sequences, 28% seen once. A word on this clonotype: Its antigen is unidentified. An end of the junction differs from the germline gene, which may be a read error.

The clonotype comes from a young woman in good health. V and J are TRBV5-1 and TRBJ2-1; 7 positions match TRBD1. The sample comprised blood. Here the CDR3 DNA reads TGCGCCAGTAGCTTGGCCGACAGGGCGGTTGAGCAGTTCTTC. Protein: CASSLADRAVEQFF.